This T cell receptor (beta chain) was retrieved from a study of blood T cells in healthy people across ages. A second PCR, run for roughly 7 to 12 cycles, used a sample-barcoded 5' primer plus a J-beta primer mix. Using its own MiXCR run on the 5' RACE reads, TCRdb lists one record per CDR3 protein. The profile covers 800,000 to 950,000 distinct CDR3 sequences, with 25% to 35% appearing a single time and about 10% taken by the ten largest. These data also featured in a second study, about T cells of mothers and their children.

The source is a woman between 35 and 50 years old in good health. The sample comprised blood.

The CDR3 region is CATNMDRGRNEQFF. The CDR3 nucleotides read TGTGCCACCAATATGGACAGGGGGCGAAATGAGCAGTTCTTC. The chain employs TRBV15 and TRBJ2-1, with 11 nucleotides matching TRBD1. Per germline, CDR1 LNHNV and CDR2 YYDKDF (reference sequence). The ends lost 7 bases at V and 7 bases at J; junction bases unmatched: 6. The CDR3 extends over 14 amino acids.